Listed here are 21 T cell receptor beta chains from one sample, sequenced in a study of blood T cell repertoires in COVID-19 (dated by TCRdb to 2020 to 2022). Libraries were built with the immunoSEQ multiplex PCR assay. This is the immuneACCESS table as TCRdb keeps it, with only in-frame sequences that have V and J called. A part of the clones is gone; compared with another copy, unresolved V genes explain less than half, and the rest is unexplained. The sample records about 22,000 clones, around 83% of which are singletons. The top ten constitute over 45% of the sample. The sequenced sample was peripheral blood. The receptors derive from a man aged 65 to 79 with acute or convalescent COVID-19.

This clone came up a few times. The chain couples TRBV6-5 to TRBJ1-1; possibly TRBD1 for D (6 bases). This CDR3 comprises 13 residues. Deletions cut 6 bases from V and 1 base from J, with 9 bases between. The germline CDR1 and CDR2 sequences are MNHEY and SVGAGI. The CDR3 loop is CASRATGNTEAFF. For the CDR3, the DNA is TGTGCCAGCAGAGCGACAGGGAACACTGAAGCTTTCTTT.

The CDR3 here is CASSEQGAGDYEQYF. The DNA of the CDR3 is TGTGCCAGTAGTGAACAGGGGGCAGGGGACTACGAGCAGTACTTC. The gene calls are TRBV19 and TRBJ2-7; TRBD1 agrees at 9 bases. The CDR3 spans 15 residues. CDR1 is LNHDA and CDR2 is SQIVND in the germline V gene (reference sequence). The V segment lost 5 bases and the J segment 3 bases; nucleotides outside the gene matches: 8.

The chain combines TRBV19 with TRBJ1-2, with TRBD1 matching over 7 bases. The germline CDR1 and CDR2 sequences are LNHDA and SQIVND (reference sequence). J gave up 1 base and V 2 bases, and 10 bases lay outside the gene matches. CDR3 length: 17 amino acids. Written as DNA, the CDR3 is TGTGCCAGTAGTATAAACCGGGACAGACGGCTTAACTATGGCTACACCTTC. It specifies CASSINRDRRLNYGYTF.

The chain employs TRBV28 and TRBJ1-2; D gene ambiguous. V lost 10 bases and J 0 bases, leaving 9 bases between the germline ends. The CDR3 extends over 12 amino acids. Germline loops: CDR1 MDHEN, CDR2 SYDVKM. CDR3 amino acids: CAIQMPNYGYTF. The CDR3 region has the DNA TGTGCCATACAGATGCCTAACTATGGCTACACCTTC.

The rearrangement joins TRBV10-3 to TRBJ1-5; D is possibly TRBD1 (6 bases). The CDR3 contains 15 residues. CDR1 ENHRY and CDR2 SYGVKD come from the germline V gene. V lost 4 bases and J 4 bases, leaving 14 bases between the germline ends. The CDR3 here is CAISGLTGQNQPQHF. In DNA form, the CDR3 reads TGTGCCATCAGTGGGTTAACGGGACAAAATCAGCCCCAGCATTTT.

V usage is TRBV5-6 and J usage is TRBJ1-3; D unresolved. The germline V gene encodes CDR1 SGHDT and CDR2 YYEEEE. The CDR3 runs to 19 residues. V lost 1 base, J lost 1 base, and 21 bases lay in between. The CDR3 region is CASSLFGERAGESGNTIYF. DNA of the CDR3: TGTGCCAGCAGCTTGTTCGGGGAACGGGCAGGAGAGTCTGGAAACACCATATATTTT.

This clone was seen a few times. CDR3: CASTTGLGGNEQFF. The CDR3 region has the DNA TGTGCCAGCACCACGGGACTAGGAGGCAATGAGCAGTTCTTC. This chain links TRBV2 with TRBJ2-1, with 8 bases fitting TRBD2. Unmatched junction bases numbered 8, after V lost 7 bases and J lost 6 bases. CDR3 size: 14 residues. Germline CDR1 SNHLY, CDR2 FYNNEI.

The V and J genes are TRBV6-5 and TRBJ1-3; tentative D call: TRBD1 (5 bases). CDR3 length: 14 amino acids. Per the germline V gene, CDR1 is MNHEY and CDR2 is SVGAGI. Trimming removed 7 bases at V and 0 bases at J, with 10 bases between. In DNA, the CDR3 is TGTGCCAGCACCCGGGGGAACTCTGGAAACACCATATATTTT. This encodes CASTRGNSGNTIYF.

J is TRBJ2-3 and V is TRBV30, with 8 bases aligning to TRBD2. The CDR3 contains 14 residues. From germline, CDR1 is GTSNPN and CDR2 SVGIG (reference sequence). The V and J ends lost 4 bases and 2 bases, in that order; junction bases with no gene match: 5. The CDR3: CAWTSGPITDTQYF. CDR3 bases: TGTGCCTGGACTAGCGGGCCCATCACAGATACGCAGTATTTT.

V is TRBV5-1 and J is TRBJ1-2; D remains ambiguous. The CDR3 spans 13 residues. Germline assignment: CDR1 SGHRS and CDR2 YFSETQ. Trimming removed 0 bases at V and 6 bases at J, with 9 bases between. The CDR3: CASSLAGEDGYTF. As DNA, the CDR3 is TGCGCCAGCAGCTTGGCCGGGGAGGATGGCTACACCTTC.

The J gene is TRBJ2-1, the V gene TRBV19; 9 bases fit TRBD2. Germline loops: CDR1 LNHDA, CDR2 SQIVND (reference sequence). The CDR3 covers 16 residues. V lost 5 bases to trimming and J lost 6 bases; unmatched junction nucleotides: 11. DNA of the CDR3: TGTGCCAGTAGTGCTAGCGGGACCACGGGAGTCAATGAGCAGTTCTTC. Translated: CASSASGTTGVNEQFF. Complete variable domain (other parts from reference TRBV19 and TRBJ2-1): DGGITQSPKYLFRKEGQNVTLSCEQNLNHDAMYWYRQDPGQGLRLIYYSQIVNDFQKGDIAEGYSVSREKKESFPLTVTSAQKNPTAFYLCASSASGTTGVNEQFFGPGTRLTVL.

The V call is TRBV19, the J call TRBJ2-5; D call uncertain. Germline V gene sequence: CDR1 LNHDA, CDR2 SQIVND (reference sequence). Trimming took 3 bases from V and 5 from J, leaving 10 bases between them. This CDR3 contains 13 residues. CDR3 protein: CASSMRVRETQYF. CDR3 coding DNA: TGTGCCAGTAGTATGAGAGTCCGGGAGACCCAGTACTTC.

This chain's CDR3 is CASSLGWGLLGETQYF. The CDR3 region has the DNA TGTGCCAGCAGCTTAGGTTGGGGCCTCCTTGGAGAGACCCAGTACTTC. The J gene is TRBJ2-5, the V gene TRBV7-2; tentatively, D is TRBD1 (5 bases). Trimming shortened V by 1 base and J by 4 bases, and 16 bases separated the two germline ends. CDR1 SGHTA and CDR2 FQGNSA come from the germline V gene. The CDR3 is 16 amino acids.

The chain combines TRBV3-1 (or the pseudogene TRBV3-2) with TRBJ2-3, with D perhaps matching TRBD2 (5 bases). This CDR3 has 15 amino acids. Germline CDR1 LGHDT, CDR2 YNNKEL (reference sequence). The V end lost 1 base, the J end lost 1 base, and 9 bases lay between the germline ends. CDR3 sequence: CASSQVGAGTDTQYF. The CDR3 nucleotides are TGTGCCAGCAGCCAAGTGGGAGCCGGCACAGATACGCAGTATTTT.

The CDR3 DNA sequence: TGCGCCAGCAGTGAGGTATGGGGCGGGAGACGTTTGGATGAGCAGTTCTTC. This gives the protein CASSEVWGGRRLDEQFF. This chain connects TRBV10-2 to TRBJ2-1; 7 nucleotides match TRBD2. The germline CDR1 and CDR2 sequences are WSHSY and SAAADI. With V trimmed by 2 bases and J by 8 bases, 15 bases remained unmatched. The CDR3 extends over 17 amino acids.

V usage is TRBV6-5 and J usage is TRBJ2-5; D might be TRBD2 (6 bases). The germline V and J ends were trimmed by 5 bases and 5 bases, with 15 bases remaining between them. The length of the CDR3 is 14 residues. Germline V lookup: CDR1 MNHEY, CDR2 SVGAGI. CDR3 DNA sequence: TGTGCCAGCAGTCCCCGGCGGGACGTGGAGACCCAGTACTTC. It yields the protein CASSPRRDVETQYF.

The J gene is TRBJ1-1, the V gene TRBV5-6; D unclear. The V gene's germline CDR1 is SGHDT and CDR2 YYEEEE. This CDR3 has 12 amino acids. V shed 2 bases and J shed 9 bases, with 11 bases lying between them. The CDR3 spells CASSFRGQKAFF. CDR3 sequence (DNA): TGTGCCAGCAGCTTCAGAGGGCAAAAAGCTTTCTTT.

The chain has TRBV19 and TRBJ1-1, with TRBD1 matching 7 bases. Per the germline V gene, CDR1 is LNHDA and CDR2 is SQIVND (reference sequence). J was trimmed by 0 bases and V by 6 bases; bases with no gene match: 4. The CDR3 totals 14 residues. CDR3: CASSSGQLNTEAFF. In DNA, the CDR3 is TGTGCCAGTAGCTCGGGACAGTTGAACACTGAAGCTTTCTTT.

The chain recombines TRBV21-1 with TRBJ2-1; TRBD2, the table's D call, was not compared with the DNA. TRBV21-1 is noted as a pseudogene. The CDR3 has 16 amino acids. The CDR3 is CASSKGLAGDVYEQFF. CDR3 DNA: TGTGCCAGCAGCAAAGGACTAGCGGGAGATGTCTATGAGCAGTTCTTC.

V is TRBV5-4 and J is TRBJ1-1; D gene unclear. Germline lookup yields CDR1 SGHNT and CDR2 YYREEE (reference sequence). CDR3 length: 17 residues. V lost 0 bases and J 1 base, leaving 16 bases between the germline ends. CDR3 sequence: CASSLEGYTRSNTEAFF. For the CDR3, the DNA is TGTGCCAGCAGCTTGGAGGGTTATACTAGGTCGAACACTGAAGCTTTCTTT.

The chain uses TRBV20-1 and TRBJ2-1, with 10 bases fitting TRBD2. Trimming removed 3 bases from V and 3 bases from J; junction bases left unmatched: 11. The length of the CDR3 is 17 residues. The V gene's germline CDR1 is DFQATT and CDR2 SNEGSKA (reference sequence). In DNA form, the CDR3 reads TGCAGTGCTAGTCCCGCAGTCGGACTAGCGGACTACAATGAGCAGTTCTTC. Its protein is CSASPAVGLADYNEQFF.